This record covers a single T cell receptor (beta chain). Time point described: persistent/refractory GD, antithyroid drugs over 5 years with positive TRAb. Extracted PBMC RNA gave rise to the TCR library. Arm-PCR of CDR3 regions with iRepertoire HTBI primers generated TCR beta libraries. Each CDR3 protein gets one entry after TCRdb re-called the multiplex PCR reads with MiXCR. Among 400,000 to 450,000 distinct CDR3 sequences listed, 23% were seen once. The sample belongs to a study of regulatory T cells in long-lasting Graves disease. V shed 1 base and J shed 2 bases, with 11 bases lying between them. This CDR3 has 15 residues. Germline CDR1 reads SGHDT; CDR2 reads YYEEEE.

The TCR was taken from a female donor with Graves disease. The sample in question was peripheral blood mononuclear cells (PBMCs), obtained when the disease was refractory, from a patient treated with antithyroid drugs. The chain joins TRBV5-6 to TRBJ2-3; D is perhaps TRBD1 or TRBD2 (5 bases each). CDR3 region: CASSLPGRNTDTQYF. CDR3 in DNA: TGTGCCAGCAGCTTGCCGGGACGGAACACAGATACGCAGTATTTT.